What follows are 28 T cell receptor beta chains derived from one specimen sequenced in a study of neoadjuvant anti-PD-1 for oral cavity cancer (dated by TCRdb to about 2021). The time point label, read with the paper, signifies: before neoadjuvant nivolumab. Library construction relied on the immunoSEQ multiplex PCR assay. The table comes from immuneACCESS by way of TCRdb, which keeps in-frame sequences with V and J called. Part of the clones is missing from these tables; in studies checked, under half for an unresolved V gene and the rest for unknown reasons. A total of about 14,000 clones appear in this sample, 60% to 75% of them only once. 3% of the sample lies in the top ten. Sequenced material: PBMCs, taken before nivolumab (anti-PD-1) treatment. Receptors originate from a person aged 35-80 years with oral cavity squamous cell carcinoma.

This clone is a singleton in its sample. Here the CDR3 reads CAWSVKGRGGRLHIREQYF. Written as DNA, the CDR3 is TGTGCCTGGAGTGTAAAAGGTCGGGGCGGGAGACTTCATATACGTGAGCAGTACTTC. The rearrangement links TRBV30 to TRBJ2-7; TRBD2 aligns across 7 bases. This CDR3 spans 19 amino acids. In germline, CDR1 is GTSNPN, CDR2 SVGIG (reference sequence). J lost 7 bases, V lost 0 bases, and 24 bases had no gene match.

The rearrangement joins TRBV5-1 to TRBJ2-3; D unclear. Germline assignment: CDR1 SGHRS and CDR2 YFSETQ. This CDR3 is 14 amino acids long. Trimming removed 6 bases from V and 2 bases from J, with 13 bases in between. As DNA, the CDR3 is TGCGCCAGCACATCCTCAGACCCCACAGATACGCAGTATTTT. Translated: CASTSSDPTDTQYF.

This clone was detected only a few times. The rearrangement links TRBV2 to TRBJ1-1; D possibly corresponds to TRBD1 (5 bases). Germline V CDR1 and CDR2: SNHLY, FYNNEI. V lost 8 bases and J 4 bases, leaving 11 bases between the germline ends. The CDR3 consists of 12 residues. The CDR3 sequence: CASGQGSTEAFF. The CDR3 region has the DNA TGTGCCAGCGGGCAGGGCAGCACTGAAGCTTTCTTT.

This chain uses TRBV7-2 with TRBJ2-7, with D unresolved. In germline, CDR1 is SGHTA, CDR2 FQGNSA. The CDR3 is made up of 14 amino acids. The germline V and J ends were trimmed by 5 bases and 3 bases, with 14 bases remaining between them. The CDR3 spells CASSPRILIYEQYF. Here the CDR3 DNA reads TGTGCCAGCAGCCCCCGGATTCTAATCTACGAGCAGTACTTC.

This chain connects TRBV7-2 to TRBJ1-1; weak D call: TRBD1 (6 bases). The CDR3 totals 16 residues. Trimming took 2 bases from V and 1 from J, leaving 14 bases between them. The V gene's germline CDR1 is SGHTA and CDR2 FQGNSA. CDR3 coding DNA: TGTGCCAGCAGCTTAAGTTACAGGGTATCGAACACTGAAGCTTTCTTT. It is translated as CASSLSYRVSNTEAFF.

The chain employs TRBV9 and TRBJ2-3; no firm D call. V lost 0 bases, J lost 1 base, and 6 bases lay in between. CDR3 size: 14 residues. CDR1 and CDR2 (germline): SGDLS, YYNGEE. CDR3 sequence reads: CASSVVSGTDTQYF. The DNA of the CDR3 is TGTGCCAGCAGCGTAGTGTCCGGCACAGATACGCAGTATTTT.

V is TRBV25-1 and J is TRBJ1-5; 7 bases align to TRBD1. Per the germline V gene, CDR1 is MGHDK and CDR2 is SYGVNS. This CDR3 is built from 14 residues. Unmatched junction bases numbered 5, after V lost 2 bases and J lost 7 bases. CDR3 nucleotide sequence: TGTGCCAGCAGTGAAACAGGGGTTTGGCAGCCCCAGCATTTT. Protein sequence: CASSETGVWQPQHF.

This rearrangement joins TRBV9 to TRBJ2-7; 10 positions agree with TRBD1. Unmatched junction bases numbered 4, after V lost 4 bases and J lost 3 bases. The CDR3 contains 14 residues. CDR1 is SGDLS and CDR2 is YYNGEE in the germline V gene. CDR3 bases: TGTGCCAGCAGCATTGGACAGGGGGGCTACGAGCAGTACTTC. Residues: CASSIGQGGYEQYF.

This clone occurred a few times. The chain uses TRBV28 and TRBJ2-3; TRBD2 aligns across 11 bases. Germline V gene sequence: CDR1 MDHEN, CDR2 SYDVKM. The CDR3 has 15 residues. Trimming removed 8 bases from V and 2 bases from J; junction bases left unmatched: 6. The CDR3 region has the DNA TGTGCCAGCGGACTAGCGGGCCTAAACACAGATACGCAGTATTTT. It codes for CASGLAGLNTDTQYF.

The rearrangement links TRBV30 to TRBJ2-1, with D possibly being TRBD2 (5 bases). The length of the CDR3 is 14 residues. Trimming took 4 bases from V and 8 from J, leaving 18 bases between them. CDR1 GTSNPN and CDR2 SVGIG come from the germline V gene (reference sequence). The CDR3 DNA is TGTGCCTGGACCTCCGGGGTACGTATCTATGAGCAGTTCTTC. This translates into CAWTSGVRIYEQFF.

This clone has a handful of counts. The chain is built from TRBV4-2 and TRBJ2-2; 9 bases line up with TRBD1. This CDR3 is built from 16 residues. J lost 6 bases, V lost 4 bases, and 9 bases had no gene match. Germline loops: CDR1 LGHNA, CDR2 YNFKEQ. The CDR3 loop reads CASSPTPGQGPGELFF. CDR3 nucleotide sequence: TGTGCCAGCAGCCCCACACCGGGACAGGGACCCGGGGAGCTGTTTTTT.

The chain uses TRBV28 and TRBJ1-4; a possible D gene is TRBD1 (5 bases). The length of the CDR3 is 13 residues. Trimming stripped 10 bases from V and 5 bases from J, with 14 bases between. Germline V CDR1 and CDR2: MDHEN, SYDVKM. The CDR3 is CATHIAGNEKLFF. DNA of the CDR3: TGTGCCACTCACATCGCAGGGAATGAAAAACTGTTTTTT. The whole variable domain, remainder taken from reference TRBV28 and TRBJ1-4, is DVKVTQSSRYLVKRTGEKVFLECVQDMDHENMFWYRQDPGLGLRLIYFSYDVKMKEKGDIPEGYSVSREKKERFSLILESASTNQTSMYLCATHIAGNEKLFFGSGTQLSVL.

The chain recombines TRBV4-1 with TRBJ2-4, with 11 bases matching TRBD2. The CDR3 totals 18 residues. With V trimmed by 1 base and J by 4 bases, 9 bases remained unmatched. CDR1 is MGHRA, CDR2 YSYEKL, per germline. Written as DNA, the CDR3 is TGCGCCAGCAGCCAAGGGCTAGCGGGAGGCCGGAATAAAAACATTCAGTACTTC. Translated, it gives CASSQGLAGGRNKNIQYF.

The chain uses TRBV30 and TRBJ2-7, with 8 bases matching TRBD1. The germline V gene encodes CDR1 GTSNPN and CDR2 SVGIG (reference sequence). The junction had 9 bases not matched to a gene; V was cut back by 7 bases and J by 4 bases. The length of the CDR3 is 13 residues. The CDR3 is CAYSGTGLYEQYF. CDR3 DNA: TGTGCCTATTCCGGGACAGGTCTTTACGAGCAGTACTTC.

The chain joins TRBV9 to TRBJ1-2, with no clear D. Between the trimmed V and J ends, which lost 5 bases and 7 bases, there was a span of 21 bases. CDR3 length: 15 amino acids. From germline, CDR1 is SGDLS and CDR2 YYNGEE. CDR3 in amino acids: CASSRTSAHFGGYTF. CDR3 nucleotide sequence: TGTGCCAGCAGTCGAACCTCGGCCCATTTTGGTGGCTACACCTTC.

V is TRBV30 and J is TRBJ2-2, with D possibly TRBD1 on 5 matching bases. Germline V gene lookup returns CDR1 GTSNPN and CDR2 SVGIG (reference sequence). V gave up 4 bases and J gave up 4 bases, with 13 bases separating them. The CDR3 is 14 residues long. CDR3: CAWKWGSVTGELFF. Written as DNA, the CDR3 is TGTGCCTGGAAGTGGGGCAGTGTCACCGGGGAGCTGTTTTTT.

This chain links TRBV20-1 with TRBJ2-7; D possibly matches TRBD1 or TRBD2 (5 bases each). Per germline, CDR1 DFQATT and CDR2 SNEGSKA (reference sequence). This CDR3 is built from 11 residues. V lost 5 bases and J lost 0, with 5 bases in between. CDR3 sequence reads: CSAGGSYEQYF. CDR3 coding DNA: TGCAGTGCTGGGGGCTCCTACGAGCAGTACTTC.

This rearrangement joins TRBV28 to TRBJ1-5; D is perhaps TRBD1 (6 bases). Germline V CDR1 and CDR2: MDHEN, SYDVKM. This CDR3 comprises 17 residues. V was clipped by 3 bases and J by 4 bases, with 19 bases between them. CDR3 DNA sequence: TGTGCCAGCAGTTTCCGCCGAGGGGGGCAAAGGAATCAGCCCCAGCATTTT. Protein sequence: CASSFRRGGQRNQPQHF.

This clone was found a few times. The chain uses TRBV16 and TRBJ1-2; 9 bases map to TRBD1. Germline trimming cut 2 bases from V and 4 bases from J; bases unmatched to any gene: 8. Germline loops: CDR1 KGHSY, CDR2 FQNENV. The CDR3 length is 16 residues. The CDR3 DNA reads TGTGCCAGCAGCCAACAATCCGGGACAGGGAGCTATGGCTACACCTTC. This encodes CASSQQSGTGSYGYTF.

The chain joins TRBV6-1 to TRBJ1-2; D perhaps matches TRBD1 (5 bases). Trimming removed 3 bases at V and 2 bases at J, with 13 bases between. Germline V gives CDR1 MNHNS, CDR2 SASEGT. This CDR3 has 15 residues. CDR3 in amino acids: CASSDTWGVNYGYTF. The CDR3 DNA reads TGTGCCAGCAGTGATACATGGGGCGTGAACTATGGCTACACCTTC.

This clone was seen once. The chain links TRBV7-2 to TRBJ1-1; perhaps TRBD1 as D (5 bases). V was shortened by 1 base and J by 6 bases, with 12 bases between the two germline ends. The CDR3 contains 14 residues. In germline, CDR1 is SGHTA, CDR2 FQGNSA. The CDR3 protein is CASSLGVGASEAFF. The CDR3 nucleotides read TGTGCCAGCAGCTTAGGTGTCGGGGCCTCTGAAGCTTTCTTT.

There are a few counts of this clone. CDR3 nucleotide sequence: TGTGCCTGGAGTGTTTGGGGTGCGAGCTCCTACGAGCAGTACTTC. It encodes CAWSVWGASSYEQYF. The chain has TRBV30 and TRBJ2-7; no definite D call. V lost 0 bases to trimming and J lost 0 bases, with 12 bases between them. CDR1 and CDR2 (germline): GTSNPN, SVGIG (reference sequence). The CDR3 length is 15 residues.

The genes are TRBV2 and TRBJ1-1; a weak D match, TRBD1 (5 bases). In germline, CDR1 is SNHLY, CDR2 FYNNEI. The germline V and J ends were trimmed by 6 bases and 2 bases, with 19 bases remaining between them. The CDR3 runs 16 residues. CDR3 DNA: TGTGCCAGCAGGGTTTCAGGGAGGAGAACCAACACTGAAGCTTTCTTT. This codes for CASRVSGRRTNTEAFF.

The chain uses TRBV6-6 and TRBJ1-2, with D hard to call. With 2 bases removed from V and 5 bases from J, the gap between germline ends came to 6 bases. The CDR3 is made up of 12 amino acids. Germline V gene sequence: CDR1 MNHNY, CDR2 SVGAGI (reference sequence). CDR3 residues: CASSYGQYGYTF. CDR3 coding DNA: TGTGCCAGCAGTTACGGCCAATATGGCTACACCTTC.

The gene calls are TRBV15 and TRBJ2-1; D is perhaps TRBD1 or TRBD2 (7 bases each). The CDR3 runs 13 residues. Per germline, CDR1 LNHNV and CDR2 YYDKDF (reference sequence). V lost 8 bases, J lost 8 bases, and 16 bases lay in between. CDR3: CATEWGGGDEQFF. The CDR3 DNA reads as TGTGCCACCGAATGGGGAGGGGGCGATGAGCAGTTCTTC.

This clone was detected a few times. This chain joins TRBV30 and TRBJ1-5; D gene unclear. Trimming stripped 0 bases from V and 4 bases from J, with 7 bases between. CDR3 length: 13 residues. The germline gives CDR1 GTSNPN, CDR2 SVGIG (reference sequence). For the CDR3, the DNA is TGTGCCTGGAGTGTATCGGAGAATCAGCCCCAGCATTTT. This encodes CAWSVSENQPQHF.

The chain employs TRBV6-1 and TRBJ1-5; D remains ambiguous. The CDR3 consists of 14 residues. Germline lookup yields CDR1 MNHNS and CDR2 SASEGT. V was trimmed by 8 bases and J by 0 bases, leaving 11 bases between them. CDR3 sequence: CASENIHSNQPQHF. In DNA form, the CDR3 reads TGTGCCAGCGAAAACATTCATAGCAATCAGCCCCAGCATTTT.

The chain joins TRBV28 to TRBJ2-7, with 8 bases matching TRBD1. The CDR3 is 15 amino acids. Germline values: CDR1 MDHEN, CDR2 SYDVKM. With 1 base clipped from V and 3 bases from J, the junction kept 5 bases outside the gene matches. The CDR3 spells CASSLSGTGHYEQYF. CDR3 sequence (DNA): TGTGCCAGCAGTTTATCCGGGACAGGACACTACGAGCAGTACTTC.